This is a list of T cell receptor beta chains from one sample in a study of type 1 regulatory T cells. Their antigens are not known. MiXCR, applied by TCRdb to the reads, yields one record per CDR3 protein. The sample contains approximately 72,000 distinct CDR3 sequences, 50% to 70% of which appear only once. The sequenced sample consisted of cultured T cells, either the whole culture or a sorted T cell fraction (not recorded which). The receptors were sampled from a human donor in good health. Each CDR3 is given with its conserved first and last residue. D genes are given only for firm matches. Clone size is stated in some rows and not others, as once, few, many or a class when expanded.

TRBV6-2/TRBV6-3	TRBD2	TRBJ2-3	.	CASRPSGLGEDTQYF	TGTGCCAGCAGACCTAGCGGCCTGGGAGAAGATACGCAGTATTTT
TRBV5-1	TRBD2	TRBJ2-5	once	CASSIGLAGDRQETQYF	TGCGCCAGCAGCATAGGACTAGCGGGAGATCGGCAAGAGACCCAGTACTTC
TRBV7-9	TRBD2	TRBJ2-7	.	CASSRPGTSGRPAGPYYEQYF	TGTGCCAGCAGTCGTCCCGGGACTAGCGGGAGGCCCGCCGGACCCTACTACGAGCAGTACTTC
TRBV5-1	TRBD2	TRBJ2-7	.	CASSLRGGRAYEQYF	TGCGCCAGCAGTTTGAGGGGCGGGAGGGCCTACGAGCAGTACTTC
TRBV20-1	.	TRBJ2-7	once	CSARAGREQYF	TGCAGTGCTAGGGCGGGGAGGGAGCAGTACTTC
TRBV6-5	.	TRBJ2-2	.	CASKLFPQENTGELFF	TGTGCCAGCAAATTGTTTCCCCAGGAGAACACCGGGGAGCTGTTTTTT
TRBV12-3/TRBV12-4	.	TRBJ2-5	.	CASSLAGGETQYF	TGTGCCAGCAGTTTAGCGGGTGGGGAGACTCAGTACTTC
TRBV12-3/TRBV12-4	.	TRBJ1-2	many	CASSSSDYGYTF	TGTGCCAGCAGTTCCTCGGATTATGGCTACACCTTC
TRBV27	.	TRBJ2-3	.	CASSSPELSTDTQYF	TGTGCCAGCAGTTCACCGGAGCTAAGCACAGATACGCAGTATTTT
TRBV5-1	TRBD2	TRBJ2-1	.	CASSPGTSGNDNEQFF	TGCGCCAGCAGTCCTGGGACTAGCGGGAACGACAATGAGCAGTTCTTC
TRBV12-3/TRBV12-4	.	TRBJ1-2	.	CASSFVQTTQQGYTF	TGTGCCAGCAGTTTTGTGCAGACTACACAACAAGGCTACACCTTC
TRBV12-3/TRBV12-4	.	TRBJ2-3	.	CASSLQGPDTQYF	TGTGCCAGCAGTTTACAGGGTCCGGATACGCAGTATTTT
TRBV27	.	TRBJ2-7	.	CASSLIQGYEQYF	TGTGCCAGCAGTTTAATACAGGGCTACGAGCAGTACTTC
TRBV27	.	TRBJ1-1	few	CASLHDLNTEAFF	TGTGCCAGCCTTCACGATTTGAACACTGAAGCTTTCTTT
TRBV15	.	TRBJ2-1	few	CATSRSLYGEQFF	TGTGCCACCAGCAGATCACTCTATGGTGAGCAGTTCTTC